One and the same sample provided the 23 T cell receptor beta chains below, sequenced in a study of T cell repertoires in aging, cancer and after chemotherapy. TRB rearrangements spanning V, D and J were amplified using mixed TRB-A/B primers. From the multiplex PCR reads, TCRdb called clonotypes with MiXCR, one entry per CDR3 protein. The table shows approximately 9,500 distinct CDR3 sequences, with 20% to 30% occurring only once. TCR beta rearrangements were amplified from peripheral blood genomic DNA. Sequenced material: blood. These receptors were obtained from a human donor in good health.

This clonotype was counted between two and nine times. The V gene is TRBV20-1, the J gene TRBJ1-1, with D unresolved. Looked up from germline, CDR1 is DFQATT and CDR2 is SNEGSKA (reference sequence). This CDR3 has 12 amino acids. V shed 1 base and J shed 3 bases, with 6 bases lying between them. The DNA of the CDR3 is TGCAGTGCTAGAGTCCGTGACACTGAAGCTTTCTTT. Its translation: CSARVRDTEAFF.

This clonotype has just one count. CDR3 amino acids: CASSPEGQGGEAFF. CDR3 bases: TGTGCCAGCAGCCCGGAGGGACAGGGCGGAGAAGCTTTCTTT. The V call is TRBV5-6, the J call TRBJ1-1; 9 bases map to TRBD1. CDR1 and CDR2 from the germline V gene are SGHDT and YYEEEE. CDR3 length: 14 residues. The ends lost 4 bases at V and 8 bases at J; junction bases unmatched: 9.

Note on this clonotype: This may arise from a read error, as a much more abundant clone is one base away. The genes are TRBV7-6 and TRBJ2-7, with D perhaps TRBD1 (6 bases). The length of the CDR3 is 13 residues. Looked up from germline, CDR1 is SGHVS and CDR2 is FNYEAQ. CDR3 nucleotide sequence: TGTGCCAGCAGATTAGAACAGGGCTACGAGCAGTACTTC. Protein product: CASRLEQGYEQYF.

CDR3 sequence: CATRGGQGENTEAFF. The CDR3, as DNA: TGTGCCACCAGGGGGGGACAGGGAGAGAACACTGAAGCTTTCTTT. The J gene is TRBJ1-1, the V gene TRBV24-1, with TRBD1 identical over 9 bases. This CDR3 is built from 15 residues. V trimming: 7 bases; J trimming: 1 base; junction bases outside the gene matches: 6. Germline loops: CDR1 KGHDR, CDR2 SFDVKD.

This CDR3 reads CAISEFNPDGTGNYGYTF. DNA of the CDR3: TGTGCCATCAGTGAGTTTAACCCCGACGGGACCGGTAACTATGGCTACACCTTC. V and J are TRBV10-3 and TRBJ1-2; D is possibly TRBD1 (5 bases). The CDR3 covers 18 residues. From germline, CDR1 is ENHRY and CDR2 SYGVKD. The V end lost 1 base, the J end lost 1 base, and 19 bases lay between the germline ends.

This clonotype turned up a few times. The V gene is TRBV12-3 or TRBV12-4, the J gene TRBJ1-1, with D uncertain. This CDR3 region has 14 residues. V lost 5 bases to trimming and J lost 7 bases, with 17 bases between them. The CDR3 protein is CASSGRERSLEAFF. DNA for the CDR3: TGTGCCAGCAGTGGCCGGGAGAGATCGCTTGAAGCTTTCTTT.

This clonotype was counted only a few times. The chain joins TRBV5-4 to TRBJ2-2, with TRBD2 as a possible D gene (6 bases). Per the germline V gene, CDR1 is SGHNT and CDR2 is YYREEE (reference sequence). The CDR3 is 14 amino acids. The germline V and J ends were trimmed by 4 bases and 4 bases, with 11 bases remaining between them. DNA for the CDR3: TGTGCCAGCAGCCTGACTAGGGGCACCGGGGAGCTGTTTTTT. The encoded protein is CASSLTRGTGELFF.

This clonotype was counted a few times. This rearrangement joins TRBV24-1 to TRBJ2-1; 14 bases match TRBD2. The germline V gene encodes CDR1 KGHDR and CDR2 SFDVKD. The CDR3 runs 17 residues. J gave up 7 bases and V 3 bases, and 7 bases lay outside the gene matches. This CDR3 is CATSDAYRTSGGNEQFF. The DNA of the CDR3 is TGTGCCACCAGTGATGCCTATCGGACTAGCGGGGGGAATGAGCAGTTCTTC.

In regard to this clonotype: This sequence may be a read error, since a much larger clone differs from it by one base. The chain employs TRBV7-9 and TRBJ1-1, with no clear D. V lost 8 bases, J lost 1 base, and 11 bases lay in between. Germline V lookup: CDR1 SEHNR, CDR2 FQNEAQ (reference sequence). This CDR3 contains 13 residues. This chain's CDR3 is CASGATSNTEAFF. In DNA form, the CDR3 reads TGTGCCAGCGGCGCGACATCGAACACTGAAGCTTTCTTT.

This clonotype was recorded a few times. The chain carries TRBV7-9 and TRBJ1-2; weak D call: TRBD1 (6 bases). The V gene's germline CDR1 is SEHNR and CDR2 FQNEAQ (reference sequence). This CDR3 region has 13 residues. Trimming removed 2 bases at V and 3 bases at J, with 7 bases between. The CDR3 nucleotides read TGTGCCAGCAGCTTAAAGGGGGACTATGGCTACACCTTC. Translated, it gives CASSLKGDYGYTF.

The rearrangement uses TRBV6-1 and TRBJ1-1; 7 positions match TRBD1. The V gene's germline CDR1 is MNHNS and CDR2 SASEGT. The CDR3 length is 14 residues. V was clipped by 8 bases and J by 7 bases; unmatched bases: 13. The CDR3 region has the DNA TGTGCCAGCGTTATAGACAGGGCATCATTTGAAGCTTTCTTT. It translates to CASVIDRASFEAFF.

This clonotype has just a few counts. CDR3 nucleotide sequence: TGTGCCAGCGAGTTTAGCACAGATACGCAGTATTTT. Amino acids: CASEFSTDTQYF. V and J are TRBV12-3 or TRBV12-4 and TRBJ2-3; unclear D gene. V lost 8 bases and J 0 bases, leaving 6 bases between the germline ends. CDR3 length equals 12 residues.

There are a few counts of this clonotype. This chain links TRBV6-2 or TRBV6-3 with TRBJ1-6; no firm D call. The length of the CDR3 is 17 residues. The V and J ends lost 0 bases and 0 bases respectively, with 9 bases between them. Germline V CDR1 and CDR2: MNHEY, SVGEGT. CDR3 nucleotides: TGTGCCAGCAGTTACTCTTCTGGTAGCTCCTATAATTCACCCCTCCACTTT. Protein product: CASSYSSGSSYNSPLHF.

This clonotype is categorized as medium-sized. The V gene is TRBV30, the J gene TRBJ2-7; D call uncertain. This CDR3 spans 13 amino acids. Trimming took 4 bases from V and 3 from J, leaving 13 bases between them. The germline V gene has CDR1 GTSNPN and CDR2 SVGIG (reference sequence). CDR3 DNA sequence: TGTGCCTGGATGAGAAGCGTACACTACGAGCAGTACTTC. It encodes CAWMRSVHYEQYF.

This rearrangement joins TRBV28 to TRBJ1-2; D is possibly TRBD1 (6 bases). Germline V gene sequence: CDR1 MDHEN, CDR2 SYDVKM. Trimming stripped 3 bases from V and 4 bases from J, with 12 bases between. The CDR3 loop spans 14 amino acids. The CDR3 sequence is CASSLGGAGYGYTF. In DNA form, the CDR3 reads TGTGCCAGCAGTTTGGGGGGGGCCGGCTATGGCTACACCTTC.

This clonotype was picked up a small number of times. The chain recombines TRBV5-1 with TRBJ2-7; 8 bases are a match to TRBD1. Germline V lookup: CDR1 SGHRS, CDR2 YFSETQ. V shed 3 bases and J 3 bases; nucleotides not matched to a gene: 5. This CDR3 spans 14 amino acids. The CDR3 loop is CASSWGQDYYEQYF. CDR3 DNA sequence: TGCGCCAGCAGCTGGGGACAGGATTACTACGAGCAGTACTTC.

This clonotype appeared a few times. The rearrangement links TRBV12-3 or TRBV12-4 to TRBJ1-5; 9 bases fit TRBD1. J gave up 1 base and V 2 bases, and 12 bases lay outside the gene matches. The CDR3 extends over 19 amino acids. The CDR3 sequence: CASSLYYRGLYLSNQPQHF. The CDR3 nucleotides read TGTGCCAGCAGTTTATACTACAGGGGGCTTTATTTGAGCAATCAGCCCCAGCATTTT.

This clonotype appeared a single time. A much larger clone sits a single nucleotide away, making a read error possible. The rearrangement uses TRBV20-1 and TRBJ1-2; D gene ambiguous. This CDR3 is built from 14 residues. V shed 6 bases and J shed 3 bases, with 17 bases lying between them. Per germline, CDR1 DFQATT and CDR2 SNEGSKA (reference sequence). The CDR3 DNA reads TGCAGTGCCAAAGGAAGGACGGCTGACTATGGCTACACCTTC. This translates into CSAKGRTADYGYTF.

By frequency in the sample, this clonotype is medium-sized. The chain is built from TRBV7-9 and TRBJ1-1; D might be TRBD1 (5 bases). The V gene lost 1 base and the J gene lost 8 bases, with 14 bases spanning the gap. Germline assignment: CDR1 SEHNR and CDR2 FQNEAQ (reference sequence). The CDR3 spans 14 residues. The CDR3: CASSLVEGVAEAFF. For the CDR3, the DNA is TGTGCCAGCAGCTTAGTTGAAGGGGTCGCGGAAGCTTTCTTT.

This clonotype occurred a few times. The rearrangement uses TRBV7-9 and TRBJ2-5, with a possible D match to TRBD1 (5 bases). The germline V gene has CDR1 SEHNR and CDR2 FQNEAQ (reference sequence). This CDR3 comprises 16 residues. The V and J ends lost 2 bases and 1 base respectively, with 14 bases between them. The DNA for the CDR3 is TGTGCCAGCAGCTTAAGTCGGCGGACACTCCAAGAGACCCAGTACTTC. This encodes CASSLSRRTLQETQYF.

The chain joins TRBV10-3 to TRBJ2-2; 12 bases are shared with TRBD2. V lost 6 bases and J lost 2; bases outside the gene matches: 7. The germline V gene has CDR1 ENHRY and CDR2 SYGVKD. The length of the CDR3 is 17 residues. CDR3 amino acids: CAISSTSGSVNTGELFF. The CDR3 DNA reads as TGTGCCATCAGCTCGACTAGCGGGAGTGTTAACACCGGGGAGCTGTTTTTT.

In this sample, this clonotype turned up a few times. The CDR3 sequence: CASSDSASGPDTQYF. DNA of the CDR3: TGTGCCAGCAGTGACTCCGCTAGCGGGCCAGATACGCAGTATTTT. The chain links TRBV6-4 to TRBJ2-3; 8 bases align to TRBD2. Germline V lookup: CDR1 MRHNA, CDR2 SNTAGT. The CDR3 contains 15 residues. Trimming at V came to 0 bases and at J to 4 bases, leaving 3 bases not matched to a gene.

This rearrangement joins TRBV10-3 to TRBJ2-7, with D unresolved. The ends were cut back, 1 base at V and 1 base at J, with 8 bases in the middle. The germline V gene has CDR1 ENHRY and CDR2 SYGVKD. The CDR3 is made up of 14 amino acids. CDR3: CAISEYPGSYEQYF. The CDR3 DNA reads TGTGCCATCAGTGAGTACCCCGGGTCCTACGAGCAGTACTTC.